This T cell receptor (beta chain) is from a study of T cell responses to AZD1222 COVID-19 vaccine. Regarding the study as a whole: The peak T cell response came first, and repertoires were sampled only after it. White British donors predominated, females outnumbered males, and clonal diversity was possibly underestimated.

Some clones are missing from TCRdb's copy, which holds only in-frame ones; the method was immunoSEQ multiplex PCR. The sample lists over 150,000 clones, 88% seen once, with 2.5% to 4% in the top ten. The CDR3 sequence is 14 residues long. Germline V gene lookup returns CDR1 SGHVS and CDR2 FQNEAQ. With 5 bases clipped from V and 5 bases from J, the junction kept 7 bases outside the gene matches. Comments on this clone: The antigen is not known.

This clonotype was sampled from an adult in good health. This rearrangement joins TRBV7-8 to TRBJ2-5; 8 bases agree with TRBD2. Material: peripheral blood, obtained on day 0 of AZD1222 vaccination. The CDR3 DNA is TGTGCCAGCAGCATGAGCGGGGGAGGTGAGACCCAGTACTTC. Encoded protein: CASSMSGGGETQYF.